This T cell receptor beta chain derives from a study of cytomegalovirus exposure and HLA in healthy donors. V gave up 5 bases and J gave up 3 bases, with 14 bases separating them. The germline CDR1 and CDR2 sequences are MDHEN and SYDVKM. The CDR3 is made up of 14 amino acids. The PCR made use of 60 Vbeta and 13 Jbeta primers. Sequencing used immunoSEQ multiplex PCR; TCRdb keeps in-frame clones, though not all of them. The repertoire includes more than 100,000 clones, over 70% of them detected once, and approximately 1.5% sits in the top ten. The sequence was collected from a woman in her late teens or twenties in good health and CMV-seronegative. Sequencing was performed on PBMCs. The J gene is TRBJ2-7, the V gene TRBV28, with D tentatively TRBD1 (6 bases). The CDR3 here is CASSLPTGNYEQYF. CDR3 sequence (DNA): TGTGCCAGCAGTCTCCCGACAGGAAACTACGAGCAGTACTTC. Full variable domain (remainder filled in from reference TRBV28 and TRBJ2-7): DVKVTQSSRYLVKRTGEKVFLECVQDMDHENMFWYRQDPGLGLRLIYFSYDVKMKEKGDIPEGYSVSREKKERFSLILESASTNQTSMYLCASSLPTGNYEQYFGPGTRLTVT.